The sequence of this TCR beta chain was determined in a study of blood T cell repertoires in COVID-19. The wider study: Some COVID-19 samples were acute and others convalescent; all came from the United States, Italy and Spain. Sources were T cells, B-cell-depleted T cells, or PBMCs; the material itself was cDNA or gDNA.

Study processing details: Using reference gene primer amplification, nucleated cell counts were estimated. The method was immunoSEQ multiplex PCR; TCRdb's version includes in-frame clones alone and lacks a portion of them. Clonal size and the V and J genes are those of that table, whereas D and trimming came from the DNA. The sample has some 29,000 clones; about 90% are singletons. Germline CDR1 reads SGHVS; CDR2 reads FQNEAQ. The CDR3 is 13 residues long. V was clipped by 3 bases and J by 4 bases, with 9 bases between them. Sequenced sample: peripheral blood. The receptor comes from a man aged 70 or older with active or convalescent COVID-19. The chain joins TRBV7-8 to TRBJ1-1, with D tentatively TRBD1 (5 bases). In DNA form, the CDR3 reads TGTGCCAGCAGCTTCAGGGTCGGCACTGAAGCTTTCTTT. It specifies CASSFRVGTEAFF.